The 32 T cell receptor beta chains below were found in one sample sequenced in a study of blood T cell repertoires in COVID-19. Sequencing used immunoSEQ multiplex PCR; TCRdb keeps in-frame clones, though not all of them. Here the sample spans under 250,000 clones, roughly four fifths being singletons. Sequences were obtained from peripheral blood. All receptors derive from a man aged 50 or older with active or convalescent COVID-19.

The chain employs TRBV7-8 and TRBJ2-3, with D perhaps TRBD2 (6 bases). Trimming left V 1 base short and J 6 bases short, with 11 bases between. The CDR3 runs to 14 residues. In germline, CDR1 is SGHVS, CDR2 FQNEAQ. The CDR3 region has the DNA TGTGCCAGCAGCTTAGGACTAGTCGGGGATACGCAGTATTTT. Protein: CASSLGLVGDTQYF.

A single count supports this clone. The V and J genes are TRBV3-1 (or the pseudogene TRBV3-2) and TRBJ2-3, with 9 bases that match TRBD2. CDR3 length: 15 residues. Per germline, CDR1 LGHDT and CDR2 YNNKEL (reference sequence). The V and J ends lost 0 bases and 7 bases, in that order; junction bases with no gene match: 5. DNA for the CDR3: TGTGCCAGCAGCCAAGAGGCTAGCGGGGCGAATACGCAGTATTTT. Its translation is CASSQEASGANTQYF.

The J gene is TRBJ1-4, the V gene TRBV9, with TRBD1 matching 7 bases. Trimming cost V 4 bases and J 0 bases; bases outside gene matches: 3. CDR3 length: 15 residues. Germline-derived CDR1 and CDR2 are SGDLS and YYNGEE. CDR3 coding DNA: TGTGCCAGCAGCCCAGGACAGGCAACTAATGAAAAACTGTTTTTT. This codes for CASSPGQATNEKLFF.

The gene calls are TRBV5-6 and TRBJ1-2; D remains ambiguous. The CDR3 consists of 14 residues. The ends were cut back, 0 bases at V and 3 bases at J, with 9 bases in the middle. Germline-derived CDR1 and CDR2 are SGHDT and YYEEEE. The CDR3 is CASSLVRGDYGYTF. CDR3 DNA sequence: TGTGCCAGCAGCTTGGTTCGGGGAGACTATGGCTACACCTTC.

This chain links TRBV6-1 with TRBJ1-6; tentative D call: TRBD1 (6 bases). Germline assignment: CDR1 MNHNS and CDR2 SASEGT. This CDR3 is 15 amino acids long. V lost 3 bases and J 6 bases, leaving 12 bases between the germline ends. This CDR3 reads CASSEARGVNSPLHF. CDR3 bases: TGTGCCAGCAGTGAGGCCAGGGGAGTTAATTCACCCCTCCACTTT.

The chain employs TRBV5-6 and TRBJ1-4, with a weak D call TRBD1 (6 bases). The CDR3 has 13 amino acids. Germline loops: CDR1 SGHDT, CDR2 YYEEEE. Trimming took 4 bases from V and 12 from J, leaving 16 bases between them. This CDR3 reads CASSPRTVGELFF. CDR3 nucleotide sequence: TGTGCCAGCAGCCCACGGACAGTCGGGGAACTGTTTTTT.

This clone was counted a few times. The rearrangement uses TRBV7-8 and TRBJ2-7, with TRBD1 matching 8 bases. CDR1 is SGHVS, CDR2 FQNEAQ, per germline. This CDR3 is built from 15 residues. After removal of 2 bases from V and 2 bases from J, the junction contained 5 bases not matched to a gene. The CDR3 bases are TGTGCCAGCAGCTTAAGGACAGGGCTGCCCTACGAGCAGTACTTC. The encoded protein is CASSLRTGLPYEQYF.

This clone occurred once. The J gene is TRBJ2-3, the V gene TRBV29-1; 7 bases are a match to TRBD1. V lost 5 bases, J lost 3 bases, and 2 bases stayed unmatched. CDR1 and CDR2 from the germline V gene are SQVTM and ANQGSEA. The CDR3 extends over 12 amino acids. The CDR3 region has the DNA TGCAGCGTTCGACAGGGTACAGATACGCAGTATTTT. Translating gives CSVRQGTDTQYF.

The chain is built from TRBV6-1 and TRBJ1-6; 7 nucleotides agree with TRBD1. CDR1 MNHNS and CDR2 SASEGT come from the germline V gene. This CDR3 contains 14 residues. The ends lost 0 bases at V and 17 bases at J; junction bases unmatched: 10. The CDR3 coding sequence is TGTGCCAGCAGTGAAGCGTTGGACAGGCGGTACGTCCACTTT. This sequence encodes CASSEALDRRYVHF.

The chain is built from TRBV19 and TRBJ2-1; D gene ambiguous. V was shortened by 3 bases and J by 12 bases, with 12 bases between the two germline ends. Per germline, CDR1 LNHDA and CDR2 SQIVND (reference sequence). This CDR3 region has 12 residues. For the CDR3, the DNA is TGTGCCAGTAGTATGGGCTCAAGAAGGCAGTTCTTC. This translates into CASSMGSRRQFF.

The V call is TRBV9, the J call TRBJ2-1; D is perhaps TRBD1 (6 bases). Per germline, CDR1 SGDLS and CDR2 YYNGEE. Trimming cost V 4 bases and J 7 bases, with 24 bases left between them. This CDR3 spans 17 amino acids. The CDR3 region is CASSQTFRDNFRNEQFF. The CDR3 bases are TGTGCCAGCAGCCAAACCTTCCGGGACAATTTCAGGAATGAGCAGTTCTTC.

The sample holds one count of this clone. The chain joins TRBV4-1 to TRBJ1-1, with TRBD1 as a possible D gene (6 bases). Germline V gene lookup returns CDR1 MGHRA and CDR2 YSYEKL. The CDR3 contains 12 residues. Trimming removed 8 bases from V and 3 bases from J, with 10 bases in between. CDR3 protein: CASQGGDTEAFF. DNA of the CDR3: TGCGCCAGCCAAGGGGGGGACACTGAAGCTTTCTTT.

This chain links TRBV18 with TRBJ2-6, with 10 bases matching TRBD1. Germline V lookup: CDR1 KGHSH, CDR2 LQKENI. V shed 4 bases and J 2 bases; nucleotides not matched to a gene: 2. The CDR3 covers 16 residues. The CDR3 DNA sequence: TGTGCCAGCTCACTGGACAGGGGGGCTGGGGCCAACGTCCTGACTTTC. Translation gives CASSLDRGAGANVLTF. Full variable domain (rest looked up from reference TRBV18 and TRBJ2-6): NAGVMQNPRHLVRRRGQEARLRCSPMKGHSHVYWYRQLPEEGLKFMVYLQKENIIDESGMPKERFSAEFPKEGPSILRIQQVVRGDSAAYFCASSLDRGAGANVLTFGAGSRLTVL.

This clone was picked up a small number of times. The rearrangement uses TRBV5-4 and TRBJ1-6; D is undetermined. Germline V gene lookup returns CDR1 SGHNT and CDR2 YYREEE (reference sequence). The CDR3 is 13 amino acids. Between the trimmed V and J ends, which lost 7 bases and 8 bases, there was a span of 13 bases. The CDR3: CASSRESDSPLHF. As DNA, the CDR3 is TGTGCCAGCTCGCGGGAGTCCGATTCACCCCTCCACTTT.

In nucleotides, the CDR3 is TGTGCCTGGAGTTTAAGGGGGTCAACCCAGTACTTC. Translating gives CAWSLRGSTQYF. The V and J genes are TRBV30 and TRBJ2-5; D might be TRBD1 (6 bases). The germline gives CDR1 GTSNPN, CDR2 SVGIG (reference sequence). V was clipped by 2 bases and J by 8 bases, with 12 bases between them. There are 12 residues in the CDR3.

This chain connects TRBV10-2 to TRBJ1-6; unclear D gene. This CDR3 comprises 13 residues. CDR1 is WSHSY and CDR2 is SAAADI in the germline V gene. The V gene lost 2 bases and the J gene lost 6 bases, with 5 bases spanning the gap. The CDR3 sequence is CASSENGNSPLHF. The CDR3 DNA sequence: TGCGCCAGCAGTGAGAACGGTAATTCACCCCTCCACTTT.

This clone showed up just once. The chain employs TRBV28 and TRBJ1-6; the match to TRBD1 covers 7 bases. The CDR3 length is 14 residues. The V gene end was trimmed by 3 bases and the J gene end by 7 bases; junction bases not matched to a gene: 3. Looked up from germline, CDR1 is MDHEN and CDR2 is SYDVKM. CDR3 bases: TGTGCCAGCAGTTTTACAGGGGTGAATTCACCCCTCCACTTT. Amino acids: CASSFTGVNSPLHF.

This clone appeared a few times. The chain's CDR3 is CASSGPLDRGMTEAFF. The CDR3 DNA sequence: TGTGCCAGCAGCGGACCTTTGGACAGGGGGATGACTGAAGCTTTCTTT. The chain carries TRBV5-8 and TRBJ1-1, with 10 nucleotides matching TRBD1. V lost 4 bases, J lost 5 bases, and 11 bases stayed unmatched. This CDR3 spans 16 amino acids. Germline CDR1 and CDR2: SGHTS and YDEGEE. The entire variable domain, with the rest obtained from reference TRBV5-8 and TRBJ1-1, is as follows: EAGVTQSPTHLIKTRGQQATLRCSPISGHTSVYWYQQALGLGLQFLLWYDEGEERNRGNFPPRFSGRQFPNYSSELNVNALELEDSALYLCASSGPLDRGMTEAFFGQGTRLTVV.

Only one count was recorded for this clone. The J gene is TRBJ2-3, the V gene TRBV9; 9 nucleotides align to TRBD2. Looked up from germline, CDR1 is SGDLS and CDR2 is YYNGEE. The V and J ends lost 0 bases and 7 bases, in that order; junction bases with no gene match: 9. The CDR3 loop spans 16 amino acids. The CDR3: CASSVGPAGGGNTQYF. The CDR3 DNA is TGTGCCAGCAGCGTAGGGCCAGCGGGGGGCGGTAATACGCAGTATTTT.

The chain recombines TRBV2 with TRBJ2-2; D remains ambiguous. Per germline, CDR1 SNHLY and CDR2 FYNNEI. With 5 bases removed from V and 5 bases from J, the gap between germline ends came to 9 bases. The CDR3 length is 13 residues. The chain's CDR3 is CASSLTWTGELFF. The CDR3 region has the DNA TGTGCCAGCAGTCTCACTTGGACCGGGGAGCTGTTTTTT.

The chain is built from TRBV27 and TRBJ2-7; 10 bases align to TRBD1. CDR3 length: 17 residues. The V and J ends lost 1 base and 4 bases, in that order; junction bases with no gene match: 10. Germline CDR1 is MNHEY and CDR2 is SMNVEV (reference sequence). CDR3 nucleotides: TGTGCCAGCAGTTTATTCGGGACAGGGGTTGTAGGTTACGAGCAGTACTTC. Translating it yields CASSLFGTGVVGYEQYF.

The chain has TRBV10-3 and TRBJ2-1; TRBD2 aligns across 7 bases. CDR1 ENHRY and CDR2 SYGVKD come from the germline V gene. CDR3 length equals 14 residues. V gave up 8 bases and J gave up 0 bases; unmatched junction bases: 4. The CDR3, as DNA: TGTGCCATCGGAGCGGGGATCTCCTACAATGAGCAGTTCTTC. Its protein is CAIGAGISYNEQFF.

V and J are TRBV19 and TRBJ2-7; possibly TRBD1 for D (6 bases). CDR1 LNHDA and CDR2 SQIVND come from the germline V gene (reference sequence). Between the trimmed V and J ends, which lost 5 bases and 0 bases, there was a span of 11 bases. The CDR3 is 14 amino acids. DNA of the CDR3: TGTGCCAGTAGTCCGAACAGGGACTCCTACGAGCAGTACTTC. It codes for CASSPNRDSYEQYF.

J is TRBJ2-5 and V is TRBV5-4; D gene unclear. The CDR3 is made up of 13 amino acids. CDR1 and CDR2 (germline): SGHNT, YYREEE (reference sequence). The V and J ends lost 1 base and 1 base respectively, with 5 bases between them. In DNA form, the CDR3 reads TGTGCCAGCAGCTTGAGACTCCAAGAGACCCAGTACTTC. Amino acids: CASSLRLQETQYF.

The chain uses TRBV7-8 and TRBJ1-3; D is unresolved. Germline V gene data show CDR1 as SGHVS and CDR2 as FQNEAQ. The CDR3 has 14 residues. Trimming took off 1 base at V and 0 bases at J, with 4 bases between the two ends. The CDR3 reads CASSLGLSGNTIYF. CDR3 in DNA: TGTGCCAGCAGCTTAGGTCTCTCTGGAAACACCATATATTTT.

The CDR3 coding sequence is TGTGCCAGCAGCTTCACTGACAGCTATGGCTACACCTTC. Translating gives CASSFTDSYGYTF. The gene calls are TRBV5-4 and TRBJ1-2, with a tentative D call TRBD1 (5 bases). Trimming took off 2 bases at V and 4 bases at J, with 9 bases between the two ends. In germline, CDR1 is SGHNT, CDR2 YYREEE (reference sequence). This CDR3 comprises 13 residues.

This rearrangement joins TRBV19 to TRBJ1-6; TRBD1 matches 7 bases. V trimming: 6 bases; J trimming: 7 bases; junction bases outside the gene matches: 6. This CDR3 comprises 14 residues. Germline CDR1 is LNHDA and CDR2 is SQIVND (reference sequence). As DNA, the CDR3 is TGTGCCAGTAGAAGGACAGGTTCGAATTCACCCCTCCACTTT. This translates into CASRRTGSNSPLHF.

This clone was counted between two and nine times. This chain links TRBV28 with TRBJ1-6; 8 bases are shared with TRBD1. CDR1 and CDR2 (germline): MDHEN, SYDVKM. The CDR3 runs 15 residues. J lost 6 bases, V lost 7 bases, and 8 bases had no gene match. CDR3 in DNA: TGTGCCAGCATCCAGGACAGGGCACCTAATTCACCCCTCCACTTT. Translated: CASIQDRAPNSPLHF.

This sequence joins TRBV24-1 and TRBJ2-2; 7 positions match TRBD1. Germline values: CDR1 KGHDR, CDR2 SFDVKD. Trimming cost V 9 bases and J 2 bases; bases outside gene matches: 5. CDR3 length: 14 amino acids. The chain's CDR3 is CATSDRANTGELFF. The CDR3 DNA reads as TGTGCCACCTCAGACAGGGCTAACACCGGGGAGCTGTTTTTT.

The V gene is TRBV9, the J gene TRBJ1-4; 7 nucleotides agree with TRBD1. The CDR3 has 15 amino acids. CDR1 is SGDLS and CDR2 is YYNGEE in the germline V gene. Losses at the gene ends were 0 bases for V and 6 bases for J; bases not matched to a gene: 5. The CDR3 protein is CASSVGGTAYEKLFF. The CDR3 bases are TGTGCCAGCAGCGTAGGGGGGACAGCTTATGAAAAACTGTTTTTT.

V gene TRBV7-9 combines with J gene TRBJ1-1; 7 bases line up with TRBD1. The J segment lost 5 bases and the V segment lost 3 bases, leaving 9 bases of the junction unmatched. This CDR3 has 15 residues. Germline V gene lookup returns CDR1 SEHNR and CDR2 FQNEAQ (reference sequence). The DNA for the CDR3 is TGTGCCAGCAGCTTGGCATCGACAGGGAGGACTGAAGCTTTCTTT. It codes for CASSLASTGRTEAFF.

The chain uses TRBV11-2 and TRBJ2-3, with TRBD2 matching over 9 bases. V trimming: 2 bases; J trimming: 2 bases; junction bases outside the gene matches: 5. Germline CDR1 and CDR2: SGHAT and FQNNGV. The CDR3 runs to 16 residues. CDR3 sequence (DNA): TGTGCCAGCAGCTTATTGGGCGGGGGGGCCACAGATACGCAGTATTTT. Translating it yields CASSLLGGGATDTQYF.